The clone carrying this T cell receptor beta chain was seen only a few times. No antigen is known for it. The data derive from a study of cytomegalovirus exposure and HLA in healthy donors. Study-wide findings and caveats: Some TCR beta chains (164 of them) were listed as cytomegalovirus-associated.

Donors were ostensibly healthy at sampling, although undocumented immune exposures were probable. Amplification used 60 Vbeta primers and 13 Jbeta primers. How the authors handled the data: Per a later analysis, the number of unique TCR beta chains was some 75 million, of which around 9.9 million were shared. Repertoires were generated with immunoSEQ multiplex PCR, while TCRdb's copy carries only in-frame clones and drops some. That table gives V, J and clone size, and the DNA gave D and trimming. This repertoire shows around 100,000 clones, 60% to 80% found once; its top ten account for about 20%. The sample was PBMCs. This TCR was sampled from a woman aged 55-69 years in good health and CMV-seropositive.

Written as DNA, the CDR3 is TGTGCCAGCAGTTACTCACCGGGTTTGACTGAAGCTTTCTTT. Amino acid sequence: CASSYSPGLTEAFF. This chain uses TRBV6-5 with TRBJ1-1, with D uncertain. Trimming removed 0 bases from V and 5 bases from J, with 10 bases in between. The CDR3 runs to 14 residues. CDR1 is MNHEY, CDR2 SVGAGI, per germline.